This entry is about one TCR beta chain. Methods used by the authors: Amplification of reference gene primers provided the estimated nucleated cell counts. The method was immunoSEQ multiplex PCR; TCRdb's version includes in-frame clones alone and lacks a portion of them. V, J and clone size reflect that table, while D and trimming were determined from the DNA. Seen here are about 99,000 clones, 80% to 85% observed once, and the top ten hold roughly 1.9%. Trimming took off 3 bases at V and 4 bases at J, with 14 bases between the two ends. CDR1 and CDR2 (germline): SGHNT, YYREEE (reference sequence). The CDR3 runs to 15 residues. This record belongs to a study of blood T cell repertoires in COVID-19. The wider study: Spain, Italy and the United States supplied samples that represented acute and convalescent COVID-19. In each case, the material was cDNA or gDNA derived from T cells, B-cell-depleted T cells, or PBMCs.

The receptor's source is a man in his sixties or seventies with active or convalescent COVID-19. Sample: peripheral blood. The chain couples TRBV5-4 to TRBJ1-5, with a weak D call TRBD1 (6 bases). The CDR3 coding sequence is TGTGCCAGCAGCTCCGGGACAAGGGAAAATCAGCCCCAGCATTTT. Protein: CASSSGTRENQPQHF.